This TCR beta chain is from a study of blood T cell repertoires in COVID-19. The CDR3 is 15 amino acids. The sample holds a few counts of this clone. Profiled with immunoSEQ multiplex PCR; TCRdb holds only in-frame clones, not every one. Of roughly 100,000 clones detected, roughly 76% appear once; the ten largest clones hold approximately 4.6%. The source of this sequence is a man older than 75 with COVID-19, enrolled during active disease. V and J are TRBV7-5 and TRBJ2-5; TRBD2, the table's D call, lacks a check against the DNA. TRBV7-5 represents a pseudogene. The sample was peripheral blood. CDR3 region: CARSLCGGEEETQYF. The CDR3 region has the DNA TGTGCCAGAAGCTTATGCGGGGGGGAAGAAGAGACCCAGTACTTC.